One T cell receptor (beta chain) is described in this entry. Its antigen remains undetermined. No base quality information exists; no much larger clone differs at one position. The data were taken from a study of CD8+CD57+ T cells in acquired aplastic anemia listed by TCRdb under 2018. In the study overall: DNA extracted from sorted CD4+ and CD8+ cells had a mean of approximately 3.5 ug, with a range of roughly 0.19 to 27.4 ug. An average of roughly 9.8 million reads for CD4+ cells and under 13 million reads for CD8+ cells was obtained from healthy donor samples.

Genomic DNA was used as template for profiling of TCR beta VDJ combinations and CDR3 sequences. An Illumina HiSeq 2000 was the platform used for TCR repertoire sequencing. Per the original workflow: Repertoires were assessed using TRBV/TRBJ rearrangement plots, CDR3 size and DJ length profiles, and Simpson's diversity index. The immunodominant clone was defined as the most abundant DNA sequence in deep sequencing data. CDR3 amino acid sequences were checked for sharing across subjects and were also compared against the VDJdb database and published repertoires. In-frame beta chains were kept once TCRdb had trimmed the public reads at Q25 with fastp and called clones with MiXCR. Under each unique CDR3 protein, matching rows form one entry showing the most common genes and DNA. TCRdb, not the authors, supplied the V and J calls. The sample contains more than 150,000 distinct CDR3 sequences, 35% to 50% of them found a single time. The top ten hold approximately 2.9% of the sample.

The trim is 6 bases for V and 0 bases for J, with a gap of 12 bases between the germline ends. There are 15 amino acids in the CDR3, from cysteine to phenylalanine inclusive. Only the CDR3 region is kept as DNA, spanning 45 bases read in frame from base 1. Results the study describes overall, beyond this receptor: CD8+ Simpson's diversity did not differ significantly between patients and healthy controls (P=0.060). Although around 30 CD8+ CDR3 sequences were shared by patients and controls, these sequences appeared highly expressed in patients and within the immunodominant clones of patients.

The study deep-sequenced TCR repertoires of sorted CD4+ and CD8+ blood T cells from severe aplastic anemia patients and healthy subjects. Ficoll-Paque density gradient centrifugation was used to isolate peripheral blood mononuclear cells. Before DNA extraction, CD4+ and CD8+ T cells were sorted with FACS or magnetic beads. The receptor was derived from a human donor in good health. The material sequenced was sorted CD4+, CD8+, or CD8+CD57+ T cells (not recorded which) from PBMCs. The V and J segments used are TRBV12-3 or TRBV12-4 and TRBJ1-3, and possibly TRBD1, on 6 matching bases. The nucleotide sequence reads as follows: TGTGCCAGCAGCCCACAGGGCCTCTCTGGAAACACCATATATTTT. It specifies CASSPQGLSGNTIYF.